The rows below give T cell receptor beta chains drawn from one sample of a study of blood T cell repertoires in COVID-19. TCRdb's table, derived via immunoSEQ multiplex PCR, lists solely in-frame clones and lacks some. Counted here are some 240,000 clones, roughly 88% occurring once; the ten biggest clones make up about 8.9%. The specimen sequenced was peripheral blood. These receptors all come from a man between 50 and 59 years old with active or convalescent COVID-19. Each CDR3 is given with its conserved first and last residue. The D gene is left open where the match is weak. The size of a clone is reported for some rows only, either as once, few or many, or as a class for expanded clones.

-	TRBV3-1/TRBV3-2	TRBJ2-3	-	CASSPRGARADTQYF	TGTGCCAGCAGCCCTCGGGGGGCCAGGGCAGATACGCAGTATTTT
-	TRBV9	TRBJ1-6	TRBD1	CASSGQGAVGGSPLHF	TGTGCCAGCAGCGGACAGGGGGCTGTAGGTGGATCACCCCTCCACTTT
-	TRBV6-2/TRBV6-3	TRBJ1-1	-	CASSTFDSKAFF	TGTGCCAGCAGTACTTTCGACAGCAAAGCTTTCTTT
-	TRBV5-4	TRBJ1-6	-	CASSLGGGWSPLHF	TGTGCCAGCAGCTTGGGAGGGGGTTGGTCACCCCTCCACTTT
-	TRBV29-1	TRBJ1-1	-	CSVRGTGSLLNTEAFF	TGCAGCGTCCGTGGTACAGGGTCACTCCTGAACACTGAAGCTTTCTTT
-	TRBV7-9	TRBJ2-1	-	CASSSQGNEQFF	TGTGCCAGCAGCTCTCAGGGCAATGAGCAGTTCTTC
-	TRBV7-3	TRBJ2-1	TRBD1	CASSLTGPYNEQFF	TGTGCCAGCAGCCTGACAGGGCCCTACAATGAGCAGTTCTTC
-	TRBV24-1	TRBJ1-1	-	CATSDRGLNTEAFF	TGTGCCACCAGTGATAGGGGCCTGAACACTGAAGCTTTCTTT
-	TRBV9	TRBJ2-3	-	CASSVRGLSTDTQYF	TGTGCCAGCAGCGTAAGGGGACTGAGCACAGATACGCAGTATTTT
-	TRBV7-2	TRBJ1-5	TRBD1	CASSSDRVNQPQHF	TGTGCCAGCAGCTCGGACAGGGTGAATCAGCCCCAGCATTTT
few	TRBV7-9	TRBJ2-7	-	CASGSWASSYEQYF	TGTGCCAGCGGATCATGGGCCAGCTCTTACGAGCAGTACTTC
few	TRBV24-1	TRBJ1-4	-	CATSDRNEKLFF	TGTGCCACCAGTGACCGTAATGAAAAACTGTTTTTT
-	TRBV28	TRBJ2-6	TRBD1	CASSLDRVLSGANVLTF	TGTGCCAGCAGTTTAGACAGGGTCCTCTCTGGGGCCAACGTCCTGACTTTC
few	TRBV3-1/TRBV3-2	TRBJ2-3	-	CASSHGGRGGTDTQYF	TGTGCCAGCAGCCACGGCGGCAGGGGGGGCACAGATACGCAGTATTTT
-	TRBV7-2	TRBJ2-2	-	CASSLGGNTGELFF	TGTGCCAGCAGCTTAGGCGGCAACACCGGGGAGCTGTTTTTT
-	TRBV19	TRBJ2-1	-	CASSTQGFSYNEQFF	TGTGCCAGTAGCACCCAGGGGTTTTCCTACAATGAGCAGTTCTTC
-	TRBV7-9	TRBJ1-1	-	CASSFGTLNTEAFF	TGTGCCAGCAGCTTTGGGACATTGAACACTGAAGCTTTCTTT
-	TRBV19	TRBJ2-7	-	CASSPLRNSYEQYF	TGTGCCAGTAGTCCGCTGAGGAACTCCTACGAGCAGTACTTC